This TCR beta chain was sequenced in a study of T cell responses to AZD1222 COVID-19 vaccine. Regarding the study as a whole: Donors skewed white British and female; clonal diversity was possibly underestimated.

Libraries were prepared by immunoSEQ multiplex PCR; TCRdb keeps only in-frame clonotypes and omits some of them. The sample includes tens of thousands of clones, 88% of them seen just once. Germline CDR1 reads SGHVS; CDR2 reads FQNEAQ. V shed 1 base and J shed 6 bases, with 20 bases lying between them. This CDR3 contains 17 residues. A remark on this clone: Antigen unknown.

The sequencing used peripheral blood, collected on day 0 of AZD1222 vaccination. The receptor was derived from an adult in good health. The V and J genes are TRBV7-8 and TRBJ2-3; TRBD2 is a possible D gene (6 bases). For the CDR3, the DNA is TGTGCCAGCAGCTTAGTCTCGGGGAGGTGGAGAGTGGATACGCAGTATTTT. Residues: CASSLVSGRWRVDTQYF.